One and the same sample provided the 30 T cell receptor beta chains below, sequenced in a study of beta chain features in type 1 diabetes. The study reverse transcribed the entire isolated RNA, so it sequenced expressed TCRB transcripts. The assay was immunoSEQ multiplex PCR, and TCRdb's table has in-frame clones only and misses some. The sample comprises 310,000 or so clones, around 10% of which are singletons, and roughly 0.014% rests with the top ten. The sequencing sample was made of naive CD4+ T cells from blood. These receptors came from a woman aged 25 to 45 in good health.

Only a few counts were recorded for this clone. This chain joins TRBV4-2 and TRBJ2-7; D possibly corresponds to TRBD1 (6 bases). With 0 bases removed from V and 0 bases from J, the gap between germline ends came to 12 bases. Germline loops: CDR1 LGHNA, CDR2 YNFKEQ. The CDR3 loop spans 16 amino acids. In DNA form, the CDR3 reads TGTGCCAGCAGCCAAGATAAGGACAGCCGCTCCTACGAGCAGTACTTC. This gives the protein CASSQDKDSRSYEQYF.

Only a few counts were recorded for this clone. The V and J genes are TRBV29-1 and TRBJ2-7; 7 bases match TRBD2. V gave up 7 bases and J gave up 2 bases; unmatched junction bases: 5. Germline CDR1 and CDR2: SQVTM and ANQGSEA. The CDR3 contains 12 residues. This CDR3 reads CSAGTSAYEQYF. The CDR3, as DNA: TGCAGCGCCGGTACTAGCGCCTACGAGCAGTACTTC.

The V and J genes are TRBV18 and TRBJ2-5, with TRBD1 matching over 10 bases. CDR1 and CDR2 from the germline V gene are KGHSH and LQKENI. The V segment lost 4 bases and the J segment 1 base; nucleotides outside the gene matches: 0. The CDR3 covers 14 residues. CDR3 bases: TGTGCCAGCTCACGGACAGGGGGCCAAGAGACCCAGTACTTC. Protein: CASSRTGGQETQYF.

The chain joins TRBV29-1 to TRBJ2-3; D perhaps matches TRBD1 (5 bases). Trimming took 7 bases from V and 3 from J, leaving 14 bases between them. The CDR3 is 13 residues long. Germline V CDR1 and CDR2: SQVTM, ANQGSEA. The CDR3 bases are TGCAGCGCAAAAGGCCCAGGGACAGATACGCAGTATTTT. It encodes CSAKGPGTDTQYF.

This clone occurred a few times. In nucleotides, the CDR3 is TGTGCCAGCAGGCGGACAGGGAGGGAGACCCAGTACTTC. Its protein product is CASRRTGRETQYF. The rearrangement uses TRBV6-5 and TRBJ2-5; 8 nucleotides align to TRBD1. With 6 bases clipped from V and 5 bases from J, the junction kept 5 bases outside the gene matches. The CDR3 contains 13 residues. From germline, CDR1 is MNHEY and CDR2 SVGAGI.

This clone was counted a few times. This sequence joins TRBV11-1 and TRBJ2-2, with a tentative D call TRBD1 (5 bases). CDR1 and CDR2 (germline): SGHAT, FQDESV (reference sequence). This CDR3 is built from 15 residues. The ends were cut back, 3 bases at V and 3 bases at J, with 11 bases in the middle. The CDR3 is CASSFRQTYTGELFF. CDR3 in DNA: TGTGCCAGCAGCTTCAGACAGACATACACCGGGGAGCTGTTTTTT.

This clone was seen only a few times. This chain's CDR3 is CASSFGTGGPDTQYF. CDR3 coding DNA: TGTGCCAGCAGTTTCGGGACAGGGGGACCAGATACGCAGTATTTT. The chain has TRBV27 and TRBJ2-3; 11 nucleotides match TRBD1. Germline CDR1 and CDR2: MNHEY and SMNVEV (reference sequence). Trimming at V came to 3 bases and at J to 4 bases, leaving 3 bases not matched to a gene. CDR3 size: 15 residues.

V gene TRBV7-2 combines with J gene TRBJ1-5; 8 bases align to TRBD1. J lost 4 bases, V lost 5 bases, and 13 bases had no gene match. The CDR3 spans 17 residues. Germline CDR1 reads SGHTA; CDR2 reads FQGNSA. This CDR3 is CASSANPGRTGNQPQHF. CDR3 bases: TGTGCCAGCAGCGCCAACCCAGGCCGGACAGGGAATCAGCCCCAGCATTTT.

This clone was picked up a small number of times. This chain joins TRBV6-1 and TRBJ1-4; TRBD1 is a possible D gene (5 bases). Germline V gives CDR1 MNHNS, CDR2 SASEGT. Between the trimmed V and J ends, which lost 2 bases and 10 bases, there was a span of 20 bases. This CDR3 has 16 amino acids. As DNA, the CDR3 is TGTGCCAGCAGTGAATCAGTACAAGGCAGGGTCGGAAAACTGTTTTTT. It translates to CASSESVQGRVGKLFF.

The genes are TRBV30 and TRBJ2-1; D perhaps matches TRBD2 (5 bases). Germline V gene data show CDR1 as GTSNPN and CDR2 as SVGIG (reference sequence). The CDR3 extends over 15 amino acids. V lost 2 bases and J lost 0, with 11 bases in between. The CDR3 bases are TGTGCCTGGAGTCCAGCGGCGAGCTCCTACAATGAGCAGTTCTTC. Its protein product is CAWSPAASSYNEQFF. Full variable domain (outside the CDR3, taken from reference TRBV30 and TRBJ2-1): SQTIHQWPATLVQPVGSPLSLECTVEGTSNPNLYWYRQAAGRGLQLLFYSVGIGQISSEVPQNLSASRPQDRQFILSSKKLLLSDSGFYLCAWSPAASSYNEQFFGPGTRLTVL.

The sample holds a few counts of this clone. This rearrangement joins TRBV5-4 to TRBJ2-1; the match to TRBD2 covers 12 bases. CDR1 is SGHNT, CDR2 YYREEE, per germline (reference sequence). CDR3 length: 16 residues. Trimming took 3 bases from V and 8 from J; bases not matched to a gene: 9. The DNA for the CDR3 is TGTGCCAGCAGCTCTCTAGCGGGAGGGAGGGAAGATGAGCAGTTCTTC. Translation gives CASSSLAGGREDEQFF.

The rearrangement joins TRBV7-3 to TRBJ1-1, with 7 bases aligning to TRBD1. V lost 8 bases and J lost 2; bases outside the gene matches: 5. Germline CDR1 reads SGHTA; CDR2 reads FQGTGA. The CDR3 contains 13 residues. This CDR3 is CASGQGVNTEAFF. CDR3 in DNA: TGTGCCAGCGGCCAGGGGGTAAACACTGAAGCTTTCTTT.

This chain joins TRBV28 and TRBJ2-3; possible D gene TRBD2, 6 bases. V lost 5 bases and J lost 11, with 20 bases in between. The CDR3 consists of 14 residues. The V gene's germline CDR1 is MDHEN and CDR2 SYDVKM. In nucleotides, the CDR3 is TGTGCCAGCAGTGGGGGACTTCCCCTTAAAAGGCAGTATTTT. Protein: CASSGGLPLKRQYF.

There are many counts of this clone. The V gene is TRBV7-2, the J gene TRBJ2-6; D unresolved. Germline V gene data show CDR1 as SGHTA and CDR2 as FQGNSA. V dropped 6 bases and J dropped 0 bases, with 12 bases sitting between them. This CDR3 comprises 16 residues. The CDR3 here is CASSREAASGANVLTF. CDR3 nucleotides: TGTGCCAGCAGTCGAGAGGCCGCCTCTGGGGCCAACGTCCTGACTTTC.

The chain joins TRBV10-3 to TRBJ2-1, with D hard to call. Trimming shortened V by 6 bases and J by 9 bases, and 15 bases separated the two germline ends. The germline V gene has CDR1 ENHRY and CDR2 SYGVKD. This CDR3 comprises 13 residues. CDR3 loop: CAISFGLSAEQFF. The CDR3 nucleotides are TGTGCCATCAGCTTCGGTTTAAGCGCTGAGCAGTTCTTC.

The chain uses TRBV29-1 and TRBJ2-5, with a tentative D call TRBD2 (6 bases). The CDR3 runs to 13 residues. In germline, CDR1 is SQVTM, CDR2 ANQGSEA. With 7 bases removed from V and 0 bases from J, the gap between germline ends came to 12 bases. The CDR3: CSATRGYQETQYF. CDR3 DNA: TGCAGCGCAACCCGGGGGTACCAAGAGACCCAGTACTTC.

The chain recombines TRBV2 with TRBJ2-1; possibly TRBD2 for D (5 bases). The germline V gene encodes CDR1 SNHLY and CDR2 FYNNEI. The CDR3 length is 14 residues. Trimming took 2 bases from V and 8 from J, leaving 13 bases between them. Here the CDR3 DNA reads TGTGCCAGCAGTGAAAGTTCGGGAAGGTATGAGCAGTTCTTC. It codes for CASSESSGRYEQFF.

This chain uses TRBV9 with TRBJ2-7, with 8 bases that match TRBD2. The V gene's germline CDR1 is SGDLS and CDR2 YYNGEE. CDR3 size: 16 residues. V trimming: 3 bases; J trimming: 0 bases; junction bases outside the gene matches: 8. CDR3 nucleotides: TGTGCCAGCAGCGCAACGGGACTAGGATTCTCCTACGAGCAGTACTTC. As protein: CASSATGLGFSYEQYF. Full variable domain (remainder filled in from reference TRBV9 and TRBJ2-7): DSGVTQTPKHLITATGQRVTLRCSPRSGDLSVYWYQQSLDQGLQFLIQYYNGEERAKGNILERFSAQQFPDLHSELNLSSLELGDSALYFCASSATGLGFSYEQYFGPGTRLTVT.

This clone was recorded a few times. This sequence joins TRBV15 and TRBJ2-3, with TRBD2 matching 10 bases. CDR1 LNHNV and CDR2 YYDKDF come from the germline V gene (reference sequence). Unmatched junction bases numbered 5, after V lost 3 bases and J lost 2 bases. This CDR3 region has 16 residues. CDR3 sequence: CATSSRLAGITDTQYF. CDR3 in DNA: TGTGCCACCAGCAGTAGACTAGCGGGTATCACAGATACGCAGTATTTT.

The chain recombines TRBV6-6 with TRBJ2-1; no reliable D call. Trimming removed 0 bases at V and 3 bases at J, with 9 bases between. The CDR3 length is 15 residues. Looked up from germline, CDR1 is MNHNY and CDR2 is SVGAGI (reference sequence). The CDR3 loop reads CASSYSSLSYNEQFF. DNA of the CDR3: TGTGCCAGCAGTTACTCGTCTCTTAGCTACAATGAGCAGTTCTTC.

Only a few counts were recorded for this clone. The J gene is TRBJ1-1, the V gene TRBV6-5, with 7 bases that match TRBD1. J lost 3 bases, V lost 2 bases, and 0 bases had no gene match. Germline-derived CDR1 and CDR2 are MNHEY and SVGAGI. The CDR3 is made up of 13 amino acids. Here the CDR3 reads CASSYQGDTEAFF. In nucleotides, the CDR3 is TGTGCCAGCAGTTACCAGGGGGACACTGAAGCTTTCTTT.

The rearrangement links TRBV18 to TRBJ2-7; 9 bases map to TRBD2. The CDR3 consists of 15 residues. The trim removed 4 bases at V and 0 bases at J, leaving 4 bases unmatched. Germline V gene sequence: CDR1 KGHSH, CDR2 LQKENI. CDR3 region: CASSRLADSSYEQYF. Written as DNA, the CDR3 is TGTGCCAGCTCACGACTAGCGGACAGCTCCTACGAGCAGTACTTC.

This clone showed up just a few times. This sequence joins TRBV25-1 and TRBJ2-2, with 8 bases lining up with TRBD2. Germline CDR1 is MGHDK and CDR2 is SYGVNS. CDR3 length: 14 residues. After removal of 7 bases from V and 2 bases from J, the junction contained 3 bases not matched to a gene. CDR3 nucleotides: TGTGCCAGCACCAGCGGGAGCAACACCGGGGAGCTGTTTTTT. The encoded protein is CASTSGSNTGELFF. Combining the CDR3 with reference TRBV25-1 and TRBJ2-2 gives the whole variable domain EADIYQTPRYLVIGTGKKITLECSQTMGHDKMYWYQQDPGMELHLIHYSYGVNSTEKGDLSSESTVSRIRTEHFPLTLESARPSHTSQYLCASTSGSNTGELFFGEGSRLTVL.

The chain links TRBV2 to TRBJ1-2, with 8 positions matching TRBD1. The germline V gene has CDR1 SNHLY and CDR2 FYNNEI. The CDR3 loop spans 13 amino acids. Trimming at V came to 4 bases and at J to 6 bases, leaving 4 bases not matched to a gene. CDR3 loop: CASSASGGNGYTF. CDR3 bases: TGTGCCAGCAGTGCATCAGGGGGCAATGGCTACACCTTC.

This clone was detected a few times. The CDR3 is CASTQSRITDTQYF. DNA for the CDR3: TGTGCCAGTACCCAAAGCAGGATCACAGATACGCAGTATTTT. The chain uses TRBV7-9 and TRBJ2-3; D remains ambiguous. The germline V and J ends were trimmed by 9 bases and 2 bases, with 15 bases remaining between them. Germline V gene lookup returns CDR1 SEHNR and CDR2 FQNEAQ (reference sequence). The CDR3 is 14 residues long.

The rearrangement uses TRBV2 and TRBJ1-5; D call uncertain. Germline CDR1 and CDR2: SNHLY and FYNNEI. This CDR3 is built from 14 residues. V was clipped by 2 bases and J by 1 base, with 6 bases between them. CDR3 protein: CASSEQRSNQPQHF. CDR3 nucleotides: TGTGCCAGCAGTGAACAGCGGAGCAATCAGCCCCAGCATTTT.

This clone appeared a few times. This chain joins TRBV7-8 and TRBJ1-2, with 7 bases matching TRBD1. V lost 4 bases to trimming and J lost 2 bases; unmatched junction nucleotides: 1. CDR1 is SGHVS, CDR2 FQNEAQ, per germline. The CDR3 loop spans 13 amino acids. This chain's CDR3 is CASSWGQNYGYTF. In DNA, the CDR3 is TGTGCCAGCAGCTGGGGACAGAACTATGGCTACACCTTC.

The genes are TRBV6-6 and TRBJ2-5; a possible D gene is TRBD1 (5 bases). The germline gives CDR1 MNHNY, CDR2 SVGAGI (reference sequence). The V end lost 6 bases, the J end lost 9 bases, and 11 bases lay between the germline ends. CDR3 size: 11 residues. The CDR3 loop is CASSQEGAQYF. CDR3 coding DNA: TGTGCCAGCAGCCAAGAAGGGGCCCAGTACTTC.

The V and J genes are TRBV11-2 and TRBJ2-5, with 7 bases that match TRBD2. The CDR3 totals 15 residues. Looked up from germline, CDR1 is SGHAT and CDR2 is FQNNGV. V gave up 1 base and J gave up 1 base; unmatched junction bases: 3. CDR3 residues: CASSLVAGAQETQYF. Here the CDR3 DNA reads TGTGCCAGCAGCTTAGTGGCGGGAGCCCAAGAGACCCAGTACTTC. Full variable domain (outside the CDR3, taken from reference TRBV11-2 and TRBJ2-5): EAGVAQSPRYKIIEKRQSVAFWCNPISGHATLYWYQQILGQGPKLLIQFQNNGVVDDSQLPKDRFSAERLKGVDSTLKIQPAKLEDSAVYLCASSLVAGAQETQYFGPGTRLLVL.

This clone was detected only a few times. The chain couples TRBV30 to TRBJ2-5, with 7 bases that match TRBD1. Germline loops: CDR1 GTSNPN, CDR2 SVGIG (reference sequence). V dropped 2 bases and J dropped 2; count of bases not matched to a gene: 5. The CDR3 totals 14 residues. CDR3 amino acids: CAWSPLDRQETQYF. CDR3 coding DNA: TGTGCCTGGAGTCCCCTGGACAGGCAAGAGACCCAGTACTTC.